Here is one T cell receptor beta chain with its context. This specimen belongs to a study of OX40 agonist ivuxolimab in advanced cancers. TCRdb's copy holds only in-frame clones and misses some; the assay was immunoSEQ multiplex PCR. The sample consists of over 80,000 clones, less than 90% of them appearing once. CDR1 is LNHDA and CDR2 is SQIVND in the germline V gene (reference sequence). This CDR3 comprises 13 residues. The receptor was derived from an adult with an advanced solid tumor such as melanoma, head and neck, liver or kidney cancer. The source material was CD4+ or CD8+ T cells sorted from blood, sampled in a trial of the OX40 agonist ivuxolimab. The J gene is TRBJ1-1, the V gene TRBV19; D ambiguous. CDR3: CASAWAWNTEAFF. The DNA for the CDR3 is TGTGCGTCCGCTTGGGCCTGGAACACTGAAGCTTTCTTT. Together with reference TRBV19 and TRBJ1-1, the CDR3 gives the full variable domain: DGGITQSPKYLFRKEGQNVTLSCEQNLNHDAMYWYRQDPGQGLRLIYYSQIVNDFQKGDIAEGYSVSREKKESFPLTVTSAQKNPTAFYLCASAWAWNTEAFFGQGTRLTVV.